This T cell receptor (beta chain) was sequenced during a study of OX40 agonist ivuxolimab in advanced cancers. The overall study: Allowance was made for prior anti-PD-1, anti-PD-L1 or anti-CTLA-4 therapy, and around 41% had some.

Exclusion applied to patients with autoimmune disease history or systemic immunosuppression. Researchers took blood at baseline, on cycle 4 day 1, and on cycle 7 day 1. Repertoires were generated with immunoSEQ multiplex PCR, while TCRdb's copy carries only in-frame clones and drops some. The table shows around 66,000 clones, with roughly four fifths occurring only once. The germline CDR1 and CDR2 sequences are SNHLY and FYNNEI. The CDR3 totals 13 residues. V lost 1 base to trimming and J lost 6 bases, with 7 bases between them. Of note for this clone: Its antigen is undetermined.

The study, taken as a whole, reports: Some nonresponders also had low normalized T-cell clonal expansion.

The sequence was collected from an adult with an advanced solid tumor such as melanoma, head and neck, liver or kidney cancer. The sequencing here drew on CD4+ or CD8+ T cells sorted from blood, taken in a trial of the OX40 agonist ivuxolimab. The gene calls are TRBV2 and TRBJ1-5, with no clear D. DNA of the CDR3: TGTGCCAGCAGTGAAGGTGGTACTCAGCCCCAGCATTTT. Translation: CASSEGGTQPQHF.